This TCR beta chain comes out of a study of OX40 agonist ivuxolimab in advanced cancers. The overall study: Ivuxolimab, an agonistic anti-OX40 (CD134) antibody, was given to patients.

Per germline, CDR1 LNHDA and CDR2 SQIVND (reference sequence). This CDR3 has 13 residues. The V and J ends lost 6 bases and 2 bases respectively, with 11 bases between them. Repertoires were generated with immunoSEQ multiplex PCR, while TCRdb's copy carries only in-frame clones and drops some. The table shows 70,000 to 85,000 clones, with about 92% occurring only once. Autoimmune disease history or systemic immunosuppression was exclusionary. This specimen was CD4+ or CD8+ T cells sorted from blood, taken in a trial of the OX40 agonist ivuxolimab. V usage is TRBV19 and J usage is TRBJ2-7; perhaps TRBD2 as D (5 bases). This receptor was identified in an adult with an advanced solid tumor such as melanoma, head and neck, liver or kidney cancer. CDR3 sequence: CASSPDGTYEQYF. The CDR3 DNA is TGTGCCAGTAGCCCTGACGGGACCTACGAGCAGTACTTC. The full variable domain, with the rest looked up from reference TRBV19 and TRBJ2-7, is DGGITQSPKYLFRKEGQNVTLSCEQNLNHDAMYWYRQDPGQGLRLIYYSQIVNDFQKGDIAEGYSVSREKKESFPLTVTSAQKNPTAFYLCASSPDGTYEQYFGPGTRLTVT.